This TCR beta chain stems from a study of T cells expressing NK-cell markers (dated by TCRdb to between 2020 and 2021). About the investigation overall: TCR beta-chain repertoires were profiled in sorted CD3+CD56+NKG2C+, CD3+CD56+NKG2C- and CD3+CD56-NKG2C+ T-cell subsets from about 8 donors. Among the eight sequenced donors, seven were HCMV-seropositive and one was HCMV-seronegative. Randomly selected healthy volunteers, three men and five women, were used as the eight sequenced donors. The libraries were sequenced on Illumina HiSeq 2000/2500, MiSeq or NextSeq, producing 2 x 150 bp reads. On the study overall, not on this receptor specifically: Those dominant clonotypes were again the most abundant among CD3+CD56-NKG2C+ cells in a handful of donors, at about 28.3-65%. It remained unclear whether the expanded NKG2C-expressing T cell clones were specific for HCMV antigens. For roughly six donors, the dominant CD3+CD56+NKG2C+ clonotypes were among the top 10 CD8+ clonotypes and accounted for roughly 1.0-7.5% of CD8+ T cells.

A remark on this clonotype: The clone's antigen remains unknown.

Sequencing relied on an Illumina HiSeq 2000. 5'RACE template switching, by which a universal primer site and unique molecular identifiers were added, was used to make TCR beta cDNA libraries. Synthesis of cDNA was primed from the TCR beta constant segment and was followed by two consecutive PCR amplification steps. The original pipeline was this. MIGEC was used to demultiplex reads and group the reads by UMI, and MiTCR was used to assemble and quantify clonotypes. To exclude erroneous sequences, only TCR cDNA sequences supported by at least two reads were retained. The tcR package was used for downstream repertoire analysis, with clonotypes matched between fractions based on CDR3 nucleotide sequence plus V segment. VDJmatch was used to annotate antigen specificity against VDJdb, with one amino acid substitution allowed in CDR3. Following TCRdb reprocessing, every CDR3 protein sequence forms one entry, and DNA is not provided. The authors' filters were not applied to this entry. The sample's own table lists about 260,000 distinct CDR3 sequences. Of the sample, 0.39% is held by the ten largest clones.

The germline V gene gives CDR1 as SQVTM and CDR2 as ANQGSEA. Reading from cysteine to phenylalanine, the CDR3 counts 13 amino acids. DNA was not recorded. To determine HCMV serostatus, a commercial ELISA kit was used to detect HCMV-specific IgG in serum. Peripheral blood mononuclear cells were isolated from blood by Ficoll density gradient centrifugation. Rearrangement joined TRBV29-1 to TRBJ2-5; checking the TCRdb D call of TRBD2 is not possible without DNA. Material: blood T cells: a sorted CD56 or NKG2C T cell subset, CD4+ or CD8+ T cells, or bulk PBMC T cells (not recorded which). The sequence came from a man aged 18 to 29 in good health. Donor details come from another sample of the same person, matched by shared clones. The CDR3 region has the sequence CSVEASGRETQYF.